The 15 T cell receptor beta chains listed next were all sequenced from one sample in a study of shared clonotypes between healthy human individuals. TCRdb's table, derived via immunoSEQ multiplex PCR, lists solely in-frame clones and lacks some. The profile shows some 1 million clones, around 76% of them singletons. Sequencing used memory CD4+ T cells sorted from blood. The sample's subset: CD45RA-negative fraction. The receptor source for this set is a man aged 18 to 29 in good health.

To note about this clone: Given a far larger clone just one base away, this is likely a sequencing read error. Other DNA sequences from this sample encode an identical CDR3 as well. The chain carries TRBV28 and TRBJ2-5; unclear D gene. With the DNA end fitting TRBJ2-7 better, the J assignment may be wrong. The germline CDR1 and CDR2 sequences are MDHEN and SYDVKM. This CDR3 is 12 amino acids long. The CDR3 DNA is TGTGCCAGCAGTCCCCCGGCCTACGAGCAGTACTTC. This translates into CASSPPAYEQYF.

The chain carries TRBV7-3 and TRBJ2-3; no firm D call. Trimming took off 2 bases at V and 1 base at J, with 7 bases between the two ends. This CDR3 is built from 14 residues. The V gene's germline CDR1 is SGHTA and CDR2 FQGTGA. CDR3 in DNA: TGTGCCAGCAGCTTAGGTTCGCGCACAGATACGCAGTATTTT. This encodes CASSLGSRTDTQYF.

This clone was seen more than once but under ten times. CDR3 sequence (DNA): TGTGCCAGCAGCTTAGAGACTCCGGACACATCCTCACCCCTCCACTTT. Protein: CASSLETPDTSSPLHF. The chain recombines TRBV7-9 with TRBJ1-6, with D perhaps matching TRBD1 (5 bases). Germline CDR1 is SEHNR and CDR2 is FQNEAQ (reference sequence). This CDR3 contains 16 residues. V shed 1 base and J shed 10 bases, with 17 bases lying between them.

This clone appeared once. At the DNA level, this CDR3 is encoded by other sequences in the same sample as well. The chain carries TRBV30 and TRBJ2-3; the match to TRBD2 covers 7 bases. The CDR3 spans 14 residues. Losses at the gene ends were 0 bases for V and 3 bases for J; bases not matched to a gene: 3. Per the germline V gene, CDR1 is GTSNPN and CDR2 is SVGIG (reference sequence). The CDR3 loop is CAWSVGAGTDTQYF. CDR3 coding DNA: TGTGCCTGGAGTGTTGGAGCGGGGACAGATACGCAGTATTTT.

In this sample, this clone turned up a few times. This sequence joins TRBV7-9 and TRBJ1-1; D is possibly TRBD1 (6 bases). The V and J ends lost 8 bases and 7 bases respectively, with 17 bases between them. Germline V gene data show CDR1 as SEHNR and CDR2 as FQNEAQ (reference sequence). CDR3 length: 13 amino acids. This chain's CDR3 is CASSVGTSGEAFF. In nucleotides, the CDR3 is TGTGCCAGCTCAGTAGGGACATCGGGTGAAGCTTTCTTT. The whole variable domain, filled in from reference TRBV7-9 and TRBJ1-1, reads DTGVSQNPRHKITKRGQNVTFRCDPISEHNRLYWYRQTLGQGPEFLTYFQNEAQLEKSRLLSDRFSAERPKGSFSTLEIQRTEQGDSAMYLCASSVGTSGEAFFGQGTRLTVV.

The chain joins TRBV11-2 to TRBJ2-2, with 9 bases matching TRBD1. With 5 bases clipped from V and 2 bases from J, the junction kept 3 bases outside the gene matches. CDR3 size: 15 residues. In germline, CDR1 is SGHAT, CDR2 FQNNGV. The CDR3 DNA is TGTGCCAGCAGCCCGACAGGGGGAAACACCGGGGAGCTGTTTTTT. It yields the protein CASSPTGGNTGELFF.

V and J are TRBV30 and TRBJ1-5; D ambiguous. Trimming cost V 4 bases and J 7 bases, with 17 bases left between them. CDR1 is GTSNPN, CDR2 SVGIG, per germline (reference sequence). The length of the CDR3 is 14 residues. CDR3 sequence: CAWNKVGVRQPQHF. In nucleotides, the CDR3 is TGTGCCTGGAATAAAGTGGGAGTCAGGCAGCCCCAGCATTTT.

The chain couples TRBV9 to TRBJ2-7, with 7 bases lining up with TRBD1. V shed 4 bases and J 5 bases; nucleotides not matched to a gene: 9. This CDR3 contains 14 residues. From germline, CDR1 is SGDLS and CDR2 YYNGEE. The DNA of the CDR3 is TGTGCCAGCAGCATAACTGACAGGGTAAACGAGCAGTACTTC. Translated: CASSITDRVNEQYF.

The chain uses TRBV28 and TRBJ1-2; TRBD1 matches at 7 bases. The V segment lost 4 bases and the J segment 1 base; nucleotides outside the gene matches: 6. Germline CDR1 is MDHEN and CDR2 is SYDVKM. The CDR3 spans 15 residues. This CDR3 is CASSYPTGINYGYTF. Written as DNA, the CDR3 is TGTGCCAGCAGTTACCCGACAGGGATTAACTATGGCTACACCTTC.

This chain's CDR3 is CASSLRRDSYRYNEQFF. The CDR3 nucleotides read TGTGCCAGCAGCCTCCGGCGGGACTCTTACCGATACAATGAGCAGTTCTTC. The chain has TRBV5-4 and TRBJ2-1; a weak D match, TRBD2 (6 bases). The CDR3 spans 17 residues. The V gene's germline CDR1 is SGHNT and CDR2 YYREEE (reference sequence). Trimming stripped 4 bases from V and 4 bases from J, with 21 bases between.

The rearrangement uses TRBV6-6 and TRBJ2-1; 7 positions match TRBD1. The CDR3 runs 11 residues. The germline V gene has CDR1 MNHNY and CDR2 SVGAGI (reference sequence). The V gene end was trimmed by 4 bases and the J gene end by 12 bases; junction bases not matched to a gene: 3. CDR3 amino acids: CASSSGQLQFF. For the CDR3, the DNA is TGTGCCAGCAGTTCGGGACAGCTGCAGTTCTTC.

V and J are TRBV6-5 and TRBJ1-2; D gene uncertain. Germline CDR1 reads MNHEY; CDR2 reads SVGAGI. Trimming shortened V by 5 bases and J by 8 bases, and 9 bases separated the two germline ends. The CDR3 totals 11 residues. The CDR3 nucleotides are TGTGCCAGCAGTGAAGTTTCCGGCTACACCTTC. This gives the protein CASSEVSGYTF.

The chain joins TRBV11-2 to TRBJ1-1, with TRBD1 identical over 8 bases. This CDR3 has 15 residues. In germline, CDR1 is SGHAT, CDR2 FQNNGV. V lost 0 bases to trimming and J lost 4 bases; unmatched junction nucleotides: 4. The CDR3 protein is CASSLDPGGRTEAFF. Here the CDR3 DNA reads TGTGCCAGCAGCTTAGATCCAGGGGGCCGCACTGAAGCTTTCTTT.

This chain uses TRBV27 with TRBJ1-2; D remains unclear. The length of the CDR3 is 14 residues. Trimming shortened V by 0 bases and J by 4 bases, and 9 bases separated the two germline ends. Germline V gene data show CDR1 as MNHEY and CDR2 as SMNVEV (reference sequence). CDR3 in DNA: TGTGCCAGCAGTTTATCCGTCCCTACCTATGGCTACACCTTC. Translation gives CASSLSVPTYGYTF.

This clone has more than one count but fewer than ten. This CDR3 is also generated by other DNA sequences in the sample. The chain uses TRBV5-1 and TRBJ1-1; no reliable D call. Trimming took off 4 bases at V and 5 bases at J, with 15 bases between the two ends. There are 14 residues in the CDR3. The germline V gene encodes CDR1 SGHRS and CDR2 YFSETQ. Here the CDR3 reads CASSLAGGGTEAFF. In DNA form, the CDR3 reads TGCGCCAGCAGCCTCGCGGGTGGAGGGACTGAAGCTTTCTTT. Combining the CDR3 with reference TRBV5-1 and TRBJ1-1 gives the whole variable domain KAGVTQTPRYLIKTRGQQVTLSCSPISGHRSVSWYQQTPGQGLQFLFEYFSETQRNKGNFPGRFSGRQFSNSRSEMNVSTLELGDSALYLCASSLAGGGTEAFFGQGTRLTVV.